The source of this T cell receptor beta chain is a study of OX40 agonist ivuxolimab in advanced cancers. Study-wide points: The study found that CD8+ T cells averaged more expanded clones than CD4+. People who partly responded at 0.1-3.0 mg/kg had some of the least clonal expansion seen. At 0.1 to 3.0 mg/kg, CD4+ and CD8+ blood T cells expanded clonally by week 6.

Profiling relied on immunoSEQ multiplex PCR, and the TCRdb table lists in-frame clones only, not all of them. The sample records about 76,000 clones, 75% to 90% being singletons. Comments on this clone: Its antigen remains unidentified.

The V gene lost 6 bases and the J gene lost 3 bases, with 9 bases spanning the gap. CDR1 is SQVTM and CDR2 is ANQGSEA in the germline V gene. The CDR3 contains 12 residues. The source of this sequence is an adult with an advanced solid tumor such as melanoma, head and neck, liver or kidney cancer. The rearrangement uses TRBV29-1 and TRBJ2-1; possibly TRBD2 for D (5 bases). The sequencing used CD4+ or CD8+ T cells sorted from blood, collected in a trial of the OX40 agonist ivuxolimab. The CDR3 DNA is TGCAGCGTGGGCCGGGACTACAATGAGCAGTTCTTC. This sequence encodes CSVGRDYNEQFF.